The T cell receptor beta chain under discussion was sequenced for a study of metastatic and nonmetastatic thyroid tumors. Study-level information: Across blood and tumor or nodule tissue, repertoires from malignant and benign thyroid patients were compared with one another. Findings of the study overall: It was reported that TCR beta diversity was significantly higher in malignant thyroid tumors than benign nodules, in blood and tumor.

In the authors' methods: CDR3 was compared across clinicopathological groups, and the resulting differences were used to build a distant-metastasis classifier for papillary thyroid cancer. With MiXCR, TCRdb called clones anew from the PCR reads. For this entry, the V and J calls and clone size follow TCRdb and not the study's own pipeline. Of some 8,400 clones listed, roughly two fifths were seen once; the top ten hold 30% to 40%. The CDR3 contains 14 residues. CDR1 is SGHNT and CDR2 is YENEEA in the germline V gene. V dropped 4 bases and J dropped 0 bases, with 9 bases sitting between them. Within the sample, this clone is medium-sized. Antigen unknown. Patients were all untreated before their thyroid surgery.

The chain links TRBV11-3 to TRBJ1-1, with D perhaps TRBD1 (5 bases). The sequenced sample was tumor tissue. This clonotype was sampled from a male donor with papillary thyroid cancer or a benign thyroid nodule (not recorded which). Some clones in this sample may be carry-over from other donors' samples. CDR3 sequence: CASSSGEMNTEAFF. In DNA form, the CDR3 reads TGTGCCAGCAGCTCGGGGGAAATGAACACTGAAGCTTTCTTT.